Described below is a single TCR beta chain sequence and its context. This clonotype appeared a few times. What antigen it recognizes has not been identified. The record has no base qualities; no much larger clone is one base away. Library creation used UMI-ligation and nested PCR. To cover both TRBC1 and TRBC2, the beta constant-region primer consisted of an equimolar mix of two oligonucleotides. Four rounds of PCR, combining the SP2 primer with nested alpha and beta constant-region primers, were used to amplify the ligated cDNA. T4 RNA ligase 1 ligated a single-stranded oligonucleotide carrying the SP2 primer and a 12-nucleotide UMI to the cDNA 3' end. The ligation reaction was kept at 16 degrees C for roughly 18-25 hours. To avoid over-amplification, PCR2 was usually performed as a SYBR Green qPCR and halted once a predetermined threshold was reached. Apart from the first purification, every purification step used Agencourt AMPure XP magnetic beads. Library amounts were measured by Qubit and library quality was assessed on a TapeStation, where the main peak was expected at around 650 bp. Sequencing of the pooled libraries was done on an Illumina MiSeq using v2 2x251 paired-end kits, which typically yielded roughly 0.9-2.2 million reads per sample. Each sample was pooled at about 4 nM, and about 4.5-7% PhiX was included to help cluster recognition. The authors' pipeline ran thus. Using tag matching that tolerated one base-pair mismatch, Decombinator assigned V and J genes to FASTQ reads that had been processed by Demultiplexor. By using UMIs, Collapsinator corrected both sequencing errors and the frequency errors caused by PCR heterogeneity. TCRs were translated and CDR3s were extracted from the conserved cysteine to the FGXG phenylalanine by CDR3Translator, with non-productive sequences being flagged. Gini, Shannon entropy and inverse Simpson indices were calculated on repertoires that had been subsampled to equal numbers of UMI-defined TCRs. Within the linear range, a power law was fitted by maximum likelihood to the distributions of clonotype abundance. Similar UMI counts, unique TCR numbers and clonal distributions were obtained with the pipeline and with MIGEC on one naive CD8 sample. A set of under 8,500 CMV-associated CDR3 sequences, compiled from VDJdb and a published dataset, was used to search the repertoires. Using fastp trimming at Q25 and MiXCR clonotype assembly, TCRdb reanalyzed the public sequencing data and kept in-frame beta chains. Each entry merges the rows of one CDR3 protein and shows their most common DNA and genes. The V and J calls and clone size are TCRdb's, not the authors'. This sample gives about 120,000 distinct CDR3 sequences in total; roughly 36% of them show up just once. The ten largest clones add up to 0.9% of the sample.

TCR alpha and beta chain libraries were amplified separately from the second PCR step onward. The CMV status of each donor was determined by measuring IFNgamma production from CD4+ T cells after fresh PBMCs had been stimulated overnight with CMV viral lysate. Miltenyi beads were used first to positively select CD4 T cells, and CD8 T cells were then positively selected from the CD4-negative fraction. Cells stained for CD3, CD4, CD8, CD45RA, CD27 and a live/dead dye were sorted on a BD Aria II into four subsets by CD45RA and CD27. A few healthy volunteers provided blood, and the blood of each volunteer was split into CD4 and CD8 T cells and then into four differentiation subsets. Approximately 120 ml of peripheral blood was drawn per donor, and PBMC were isolated by Ficoll-Paque PLUS density-gradient centrifugation. The sorted cells were lysed in RLT buffer, after which RNA was extracted using a Qiagen RNeasy kit and kept at -80 degrees C.

This record comes from a study of naive and memory T cell subsets listed by TCRdb under 2017. About the study as a whole: An open-source, UMI-based TCR alpha and beta sequencing pipeline was applied to sorted naive and memory peripheral blood T cell subsets. Complete agreement was observed between the functional CMV T cell responses and the IgG serology results. RNA was DNase-treated and reverse transcribed with TCR constant-region primers, mostly using SuperScript III. General conclusions and limits of the study: The repertoire findings for the naive and memory subsets could not be validated against a ground truth because none was available. TCR abundance followed a power law whose exponent differed between naive and memory subsets but was consistent across the three individuals. RNA-based TCR counts may be influenced by expression changes linked to T cell activation and differentiation. Gini index rose and Shannon and inverse Simpson diversity fell from naive through CM, EM and EMRA in both CD4 and CD8 cells. Once error correction was done, more than 85% of naive TCR sequences showed up just once, which made the naive abundance distributions much steeper than those of the memory subsets. A clonotype was defined as a single alpha or beta chain sequence rather than as a paired alpha/beta receptor.

Looking up the germline V gene yields CDR1 SNHLY and CDR2 FYNNEI. Here V drops 7 bases and J drops 0 bases, and the junction holds 6 bases not matched to any gene. Spanning cysteine to phenylalanine, the CDR3 consists of 16 amino acids. The sequence is cut down to CDR3 DNA, 48 bases in frame from base 1. The rearranged segments are TRBV2 and TRBJ1-6; 7 junctional bases match TRBD1. What was sequenced was central memory CD4+ T cells from blood. The cell subset or site label on this specimen signifies: central memory, CD45RA- CD27+. This receptor was obtained from a human donor in good health. The CDR3 in this case is CASKLAGGSYNSPLHF. At the DNA level, the sequence is TGTGCCAGCAAGTTGGCAGGGGGCTCCTATAATTCACCCCTCCACTTT.